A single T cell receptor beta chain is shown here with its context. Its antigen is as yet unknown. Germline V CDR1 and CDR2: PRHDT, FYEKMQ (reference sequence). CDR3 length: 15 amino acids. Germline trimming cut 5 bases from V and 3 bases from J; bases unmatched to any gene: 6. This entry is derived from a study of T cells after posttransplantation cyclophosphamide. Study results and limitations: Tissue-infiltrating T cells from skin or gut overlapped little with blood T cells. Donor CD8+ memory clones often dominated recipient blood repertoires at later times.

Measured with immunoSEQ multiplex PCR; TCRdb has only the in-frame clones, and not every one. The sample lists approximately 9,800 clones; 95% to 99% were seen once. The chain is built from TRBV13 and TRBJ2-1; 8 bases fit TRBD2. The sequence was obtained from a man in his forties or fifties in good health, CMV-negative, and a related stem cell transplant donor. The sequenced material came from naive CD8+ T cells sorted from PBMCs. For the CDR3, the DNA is TGTGCCAGCAGCCCTTTACTAGCGGACTACAATGAGCAGTTCTTC. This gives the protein CASSPLLADYNEQFF. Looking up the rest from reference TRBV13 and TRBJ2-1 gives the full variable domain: AAGVIQSPRHLIKEKRETATLKCYPIPRHDTVYWYQQGPGQDPQFLISFYEKMQSDKGSIPDRFSAQQFSDYHSELNMSSLELGDSALYFCASSPLLADYNEQFFGPGTRLTVL.